This T cell receptor (beta chain) stems from a study of blood T cell repertoires in COVID-19. Study information: T cells, B-cell-depleted T cells, or PBMCs provided the cDNA or gDNA that served as material.

Produced via immunoSEQ multiplex PCR; TCRdb's table is partial and in-frame only. There are 150,000 to 200,000 clones in the sample; 81% occur only once, and 9.5% to 15% lies in the top ten. The germline gives CDR1 SGHNT, CDR2 YENEEA. The length of the CDR3 is 13 residues. V gave up 2 bases and J gave up 4 bases, with 8 bases separating them. The V call is TRBV11-3, the J call TRBJ2-5, with a tentative D call TRBD2 (5 bases). The clonotype was recovered from a woman of 80 years or more with COVID-19, enrolled during active disease. Sequences were obtained from peripheral blood. CDR3 in DNA: TGTGCCAGCAGCTTATATGCGGGAGAGACCCAGTACTTC. Its protein product is CASSLYAGETQYF.